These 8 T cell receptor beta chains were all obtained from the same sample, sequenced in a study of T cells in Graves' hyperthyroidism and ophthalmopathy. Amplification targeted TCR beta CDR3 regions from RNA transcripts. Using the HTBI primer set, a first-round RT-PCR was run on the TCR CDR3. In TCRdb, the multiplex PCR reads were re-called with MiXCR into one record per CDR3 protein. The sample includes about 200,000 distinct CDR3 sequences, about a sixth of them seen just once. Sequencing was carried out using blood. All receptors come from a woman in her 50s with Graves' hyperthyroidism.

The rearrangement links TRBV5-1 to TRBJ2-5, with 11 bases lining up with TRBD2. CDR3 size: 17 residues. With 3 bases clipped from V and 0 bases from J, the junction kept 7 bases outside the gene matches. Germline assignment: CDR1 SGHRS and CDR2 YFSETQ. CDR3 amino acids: CASSSSGRSGYQETQYF. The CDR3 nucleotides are TGCGCCAGCAGCTCTAGCGGGAGGTCCGGGTACCAAGAGACCCAGTACTTC.

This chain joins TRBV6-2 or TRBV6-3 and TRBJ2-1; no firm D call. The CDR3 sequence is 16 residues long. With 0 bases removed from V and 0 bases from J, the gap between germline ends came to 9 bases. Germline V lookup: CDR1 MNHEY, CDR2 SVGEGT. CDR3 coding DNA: TGTGCCAGCAGTTACTCTTTAGGAAGCTCCTACAATGAGCAGTTCTTC. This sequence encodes CASSYSLGSSYNEQFF.

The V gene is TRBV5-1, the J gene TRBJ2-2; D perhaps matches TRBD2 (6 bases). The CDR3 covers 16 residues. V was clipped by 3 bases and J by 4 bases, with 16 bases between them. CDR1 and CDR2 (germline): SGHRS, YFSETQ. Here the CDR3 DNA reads TGCGCCAGCAGCTCGGGTCCTTACGGGGGCACCGGGGAGCTGTTTTTT. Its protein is CASSSGPYGGTGELFF.

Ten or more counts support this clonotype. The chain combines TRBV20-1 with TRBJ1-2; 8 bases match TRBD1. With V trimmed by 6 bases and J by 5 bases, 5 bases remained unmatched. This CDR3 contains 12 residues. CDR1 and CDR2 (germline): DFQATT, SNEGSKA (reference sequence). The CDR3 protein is CSADTGGYGYTF. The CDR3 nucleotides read TGCAGTGCGGATACAGGGGGGTATGGCTACACCTTC.

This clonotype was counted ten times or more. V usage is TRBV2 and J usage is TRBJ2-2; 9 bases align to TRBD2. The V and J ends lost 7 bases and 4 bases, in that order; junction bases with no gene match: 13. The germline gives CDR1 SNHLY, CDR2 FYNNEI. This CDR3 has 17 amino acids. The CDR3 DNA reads TGTGCCAGCAACCCGGGTAGCGGGAGATTAGCCACCGGGGAGCTGTTTTTT. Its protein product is CASNPGSGRLATGELFF.

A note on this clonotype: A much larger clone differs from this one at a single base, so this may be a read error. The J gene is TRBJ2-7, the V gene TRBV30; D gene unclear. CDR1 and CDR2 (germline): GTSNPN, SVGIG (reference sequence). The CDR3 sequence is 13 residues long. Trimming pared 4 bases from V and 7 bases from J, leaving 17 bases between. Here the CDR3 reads CAWKGRRNHEQYF. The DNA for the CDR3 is TGTGCCTGGAAGGGCAGGCGGAATCATGAGCAGTACTTC.

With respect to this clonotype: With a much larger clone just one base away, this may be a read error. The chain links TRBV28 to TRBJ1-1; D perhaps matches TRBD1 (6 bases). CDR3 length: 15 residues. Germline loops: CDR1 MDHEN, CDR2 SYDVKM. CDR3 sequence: CASSPRTEGSTEASF. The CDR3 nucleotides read TGTGCCAGCAGTCCCCGGACAGAGGGTAGCACTGAAGCTTCCTTT. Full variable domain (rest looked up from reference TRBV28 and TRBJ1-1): DVKVTQSSRYLVKRTGEKVFLECVQDMDHENMFWYRQDPGLGLRLIYFSYDVKMKEKGDIPEGYSVSREKKERFSLILESASTNQTSMYLCASSPRTEGSTEASFGQGTRLTVV.

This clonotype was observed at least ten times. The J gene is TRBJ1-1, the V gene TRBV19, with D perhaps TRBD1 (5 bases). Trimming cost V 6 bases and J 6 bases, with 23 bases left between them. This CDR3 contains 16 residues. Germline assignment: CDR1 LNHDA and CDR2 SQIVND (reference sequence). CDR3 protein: CASSTSGRGVKAEAFF. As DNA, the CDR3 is TGTGCCAGTAGCACCTCGGGACGGGGGGTTAAGGCTGAAGCTTTCTTT. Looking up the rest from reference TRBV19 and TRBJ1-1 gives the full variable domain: DGGITQSPKYLFRKEGQNVTLSCEQNLNHDAMYWYRQDPGQGLRLIYYSQIVNDFQKGDIAEGYSVSREKKESFPLTVTSAQKNPTAFYLCASSTSGRGVKAEAFFGQGTRLTVV.